These 14 T cell receptor beta chains were all obtained from the same sample, sequenced in a study of T cell responses to AZD1222 COVID-19 vaccine (dated by TCRdb to 2020 to 2023). The library was made by the immunoSEQ multiplex PCR assay. TCRdb mirrors the immuneACCESS table, restricted to in-frame sequences. Some clones are absent from its copies; in checked studies, under half trace to an unresolved V gene, and the reason for the others is unknown. For this sample there are approximately 100,000 clones; over 85% appear just once. About 5% of the sample rests with the top ten. In the paper's terms, the time point label means: baseline before first vaccination. The material sequenced was peripheral blood, taken on day 0 of AZD1222 vaccination. The receptor set was obtained from an adult in good health.

V usage is TRBV30 and J usage is TRBJ2-3; 7 nucleotides agree with TRBD1. Germline V gene lookup returns CDR1 GTSNPN and CDR2 SVGIG (reference sequence). The length of the CDR3 is 13 residues. The J segment lost 6 bases and the V segment lost 6 bases, leaving 9 bases of the junction unmatched. This chain's CDR3 is CACNRGWGDTQYF. The CDR3 DNA reads TGTGCCTGCAACAGGGGTTGGGGGGATACGCAGTATTTT.

The chain joins TRBV3-1 (or the pseudogene TRBV3-2) to TRBJ2-3, with 9 bases that match TRBD2. The germline gives CDR1 LGHDT, CDR2 YNNKEL (reference sequence). CDR3 length: 18 amino acids. V lost 0 bases, J lost 2 bases, and 9 bases stayed unmatched. The CDR3 DNA sequence: TGTGCCAGCAGCCAAGATCGGCTAGCGGGGACGCTCACAGATACGCAGTATTTT. Translation gives CASSQDRLAGTLTDTQYF.

This chain joins TRBV27 and TRBJ2-7; the match to TRBD1 covers 10 bases. The CDR3 length is 15 residues. Looked up from germline, CDR1 is MNHEY and CDR2 is SMNVEV (reference sequence). J lost 4 bases, V lost 6 bases, and 9 bases had no gene match. The CDR3 here is CASSDIRDRGYEQYF. The CDR3 coding sequence is TGTGCCAGCAGCGATATCCGGGACAGGGGTTACGAGCAGTACTTC.

The chain joins TRBV28 to TRBJ1-2, with D possibly TRBD1 on 5 matching bases. The CDR3 is 11 residues long. Germline V gene sequence: CDR1 MDHEN, CDR2 SYDVKM. V was trimmed by 7 bases and J by 5 bases, leaving 8 bases between them. The CDR3 protein is CASKGNYGYTF. DNA for the CDR3: TGTGCCAGCAAGGGGAATTATGGCTACACCTTC.

The rearrangement uses TRBV5-6 and TRBJ2-3; D possibly corresponds to TRBD1 (7 bases). The CDR3 covers 14 residues. V shed 4 bases and J shed 1 base, with 10 bases lying between them. Germline V gene lookup returns CDR1 SGHDT and CDR2 YYEEEE. CDR3 DNA sequence: TGTGCCAGCAGCGCGGGACAGCGCACAGATACGCAGTATTTT. It encodes CASSAGQRTDTQYF.

The chain couples TRBV5-7 to TRBJ2-1, with D tentatively TRBD2 (7 bases). TRBV5-7 is noted as an ORF with a role that remains uncertain. V shed 2 bases and J shed 7 bases, with 16 bases lying between them. The CDR3 consists of 15 residues. Written as DNA, the CDR3 is TGTGCCAGCAGCTTCCGGGGGGCGTTGAGGAATGAGCAGTTCTTC. The encoded protein is CASSFRGALRNEQFF.

This chain connects TRBV5-3 to TRBJ1-5; D not certain. TRBV5-3 is an open reading frame, and its role is uncertain. V was cut by 0 bases and J by 0 bases, with 13 bases left in between. The CDR3 loop spans 17 amino acids. CDR3 nucleotide sequence: TGTGCCAGAAGCTTGGGACACGCGAAATATAGCAATCAGCCCCAGCATTTT. Its protein is CARSLGHAKYSNQPQHF.

This chain joins TRBV24-1 and TRBJ1-2; 7 bases map to TRBD1. J was trimmed by 4 bases and V by 3 bases; bases with no gene match: 7. This CDR3 is built from 15 residues. CDR1 and CDR2 (germline): KGHDR, SFDVKD. Written as DNA, the CDR3 is TGTGCCACCAGTGATCCTCACAGGGGCTCCTATGGCTACACCTTC. Protein sequence: CATSDPHRGSYGYTF.

The V call is TRBV11-2, the J call TRBJ1-3, with D unresolved. V was clipped by 6 bases and J by 2 bases, with 8 bases between them. The CDR3 has 13 residues. Germline V CDR1 and CDR2: SGHAT, FQNNGV. CDR3 residues: CASRFVAGNTIYF. CDR3 coding DNA: TGTGCCAGCAGGTTCGTCGCTGGAAACACCATATATTTT.

The chain uses TRBV11-3 and TRBJ1-1; D remains unclear. V was cut by 4 bases and J by 5 bases, with 14 bases left in between. Per germline, CDR1 SGHNT and CDR2 YENEEA. This CDR3 region has 14 residues. The CDR3 is CASSSPARRTEAFF. The DNA for the CDR3 is TGTGCCAGCAGCTCCCCCGCGAGACGAACTGAAGCTTTCTTT.

This sequence joins TRBV7-2 and TRBJ1-1; no clear D gene. V was cut by 3 bases and J by 5 bases, with 13 bases left in between. The germline CDR1 and CDR2 sequences are SGHTA and FQGNSA. CDR3 size: 14 residues. The CDR3 loop is CASSFFGDNTEAFF. The CDR3 DNA follows: TGTGCCAGCAGCTTTTTTGGGGATAATACTGAAGCTTTCTTT. Filled out from reference TRBV7-2 and TRBJ1-1, the complete variable domain reads GAGVSQSPSNKVTEKGKDVELRCDPISGHTALYWYRQSLGQGLEFLIYFQGNSAPDKSGLPSDRFSAERTGGSVSTLTIQRTQQEDSAVYLCASSFFGDNTEAFFGQGTRLTVV.

The chain has TRBV11-2 and TRBJ2-1; 8 nucleotides align to TRBD2. Germline V lookup: CDR1 SGHAT, CDR2 FQNNGV. The CDR3 spans 16 residues. V dropped 1 base and J dropped 6; count of bases not matched to a gene: 8. The CDR3 sequence is CASSLVWREDFNEQFF. The CDR3 nucleotides are TGTGCCAGCAGCTTAGTTTGGCGGGAGGATTTCAATGAGCAGTTCTTC.

V is TRBV6-5 and J is TRBJ1-1, with 7 bases identical to TRBD1. Germline trimming cut 6 bases from V and 4 bases from J; bases unmatched to any gene: 11. This CDR3 is 15 amino acids long. Per germline, CDR1 MNHEY and CDR2 SVGAGI. The chain's CDR3 is CASSPWGTVSTEAFF. CDR3 sequence (DNA): TGTGCCAGCAGCCCATGGGGGACAGTGAGCACTGAAGCTTTCTTT.

This chain uses TRBV14 with TRBJ1-1; 7 bases align to TRBD1. Germline values: CDR1 SGHDN, CDR2 FVKESK. The CDR3 contains 14 residues. Trimming removed 4 bases from V and 0 bases from J; junction bases left unmatched: 2. CDR3: CASSPGTVNTEAFF. For the CDR3, the DNA is TGTGCCAGCAGCCCGGGGACAGTGAACACTGAAGCTTTCTTT.